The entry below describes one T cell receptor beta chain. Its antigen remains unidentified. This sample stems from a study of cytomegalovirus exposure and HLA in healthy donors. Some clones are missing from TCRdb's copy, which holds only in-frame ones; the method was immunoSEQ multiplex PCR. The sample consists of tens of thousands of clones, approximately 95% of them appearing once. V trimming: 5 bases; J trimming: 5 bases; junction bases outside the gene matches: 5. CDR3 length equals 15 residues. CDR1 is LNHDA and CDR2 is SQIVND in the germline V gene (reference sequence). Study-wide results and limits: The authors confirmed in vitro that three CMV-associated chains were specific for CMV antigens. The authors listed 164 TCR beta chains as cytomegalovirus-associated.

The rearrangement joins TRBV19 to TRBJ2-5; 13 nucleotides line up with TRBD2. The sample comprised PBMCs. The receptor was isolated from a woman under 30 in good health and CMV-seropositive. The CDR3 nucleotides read TGTGCCAGTAGTTCCGGACTAGCGGGAGTTGAGACCCAGTACTTC. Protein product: CASSSGLAGVETQYF.